Each of the 18 T cell receptor beta chains below was sequenced from the same sample in a study of T cell responses to AZD1222 COVID-19 vaccine. Profiling relied on immunoSEQ multiplex PCR, and the TCRdb table lists in-frame clones only, not all of them. The table has more than 80,000 clones, around 84% seen once. The material sequenced was peripheral blood, taken on day 0 of AZD1222 vaccination. Receptor source: an adult in good health.

The rearrangement uses TRBV7-2 and TRBJ1-4, with TRBD1 matching 7 bases. The junction had 14 bases not matched to a gene; V was cut back by 5 bases and J by 8 bases. The germline V gene encodes CDR1 SGHTA and CDR2 FQGNSA. The CDR3 is 16 residues long. The CDR3 bases are TGTGCCAGCAGCCCAAACCCCACAGGGGCGCGAGAAAAACTGTTTTTT. Translation gives CASSPNPTGAREKLFF.

The chain has TRBV11-2 and TRBJ2-3; 7 positions agree with TRBD2. This CDR3 has 16 amino acids. Germline CDR1 is SGHAT and CDR2 is FQNNGV. Trimming removed 6 bases from V and 0 bases from J; junction bases left unmatched: 9. The CDR3 loop is CASSWGGSPSTDTQYF. The CDR3 DNA reads as TGTGCCAGCAGTTGGGGGGGGTCGCCTAGCACAGATACGCAGTATTTT.

The CDR3 DNA sequence: TGTGCCAGCTCACAAAACAGAAACACTGAAGCTTTCTTT. It codes for CASSQNRNTEAFF. This chain links TRBV18 with TRBJ1-1, with D unclear. Trimming cost V 4 bases and J 2 bases, with 8 bases left between them. The germline gives CDR1 KGHSH, CDR2 LQKENI. CDR3 size: 13 residues.

The chain joins TRBV5-1 to TRBJ2-2; D not resolved. Trimming pared 0 bases from V and 0 bases from J, leaving 9 bases between. This CDR3 is 16 amino acids long. Germline-derived CDR1 and CDR2 are SGHRS and YFSETQ. CDR3 sequence: CASSLGPATNTGELFF. CDR3 DNA sequence: TGCGCCAGCAGCTTGGGACCAGCTACGAACACCGGGGAGCTGTTTTTT.

This clone was recorded a few times. V gene TRBV2 combines with J gene TRBJ2-1; 10 nucleotides match TRBD2. The V gene's germline CDR1 is SNHLY and CDR2 FYNNEI. The CDR3 sequence is 15 residues long. The V and J ends lost 5 bases and 10 bases, in that order; junction bases with no gene match: 11. CDR3 DNA sequence: TGTGCCAGCAGTCCGGGGGCTAGCGGGAGTGGCGAGCAGTTCTTC. This codes for CASSPGASGSGEQFF.

This chain connects TRBV6-5 to TRBJ1-4; D is unclear. Germline V lookup: CDR1 MNHEY, CDR2 SVGAGI. V was pared by 6 bases and J by 6 bases, with 11 bases between. CDR3 length: 13 amino acids. The chain's CDR3 is CASSRYRDEKLFF. DNA for the CDR3: TGTGCCAGCAGCAGGTATCGAGATGAAAAACTGTTTTTT.

This chain connects TRBV18 to TRBJ2-5; the match to TRBD1 covers 9 bases. The length of the CDR3 is 14 residues. Germline V CDR1 and CDR2: KGHSH, LQKENI. V was clipped by 3 bases and J by 3 bases; unmatched bases: 2. The CDR3 coding sequence is TGTGCCAGCTCACCTCGGACAGGGGAAGAGACCCAGTACTTC. Protein sequence: CASSPRTGEETQYF. Based on the CDR3 plus reference TRBV18 and TRBJ2-5, the full variable domain is NAGVMQNPRHLVRRRGQEARLRCSPMKGHSHVYWYRQLPEEGLKFMVYLQKENIIDESGMPKERFSAEFPKEGPSILRIQQVVRGDSAAYFCASSPRTGEETQYFGPGTRLLVL.

In this sample, this clone turned up a few times. The V and J genes are TRBV19 and TRBJ1-2; TRBD1 matches 7 bases. The CDR3 runs 15 residues. After removal of 7 bases from V and 3 bases from J, the junction contained 11 bases not matched to a gene. Germline V gives CDR1 LNHDA, CDR2 SQIVND (reference sequence). The CDR3: CASNTPGQIHYGYTF. In nucleotides, the CDR3 is TGTGCCAGTAACACTCCGGGACAGATACACTATGGCTACACCTTC.

The CDR3 DNA sequence: TGTGCCAGCAGCCCGAAGGGGGACAACTATGGCTACACCTTC. This codes for CASSPKGDNYGYTF. The chain joins TRBV7-2 to TRBJ1-2; TRBD1 is a possible D gene (6 bases). Per germline, CDR1 SGHTA and CDR2 FQGNSA. With 5 bases removed from V and 2 bases from J, the gap between germline ends came to 12 bases. This CDR3 is built from 14 residues.

The chain carries TRBV12-3 or TRBV12-4 and TRBJ2-3; D ambiguous. The CDR3 is 13 amino acids. Trimming removed 3 bases from V and 7 bases from J, with 11 bases in between. The CDR3 protein is CASSFEPPHTQYF. DNA of the CDR3: TGTGCCAGCAGTTTCGAGCCGCCCCATACGCAGTATTTT.

The genes are TRBV6-1 and TRBJ1-1, with 7 bases fitting TRBD1. The CDR3 length is 16 residues. Trimming at V came to 6 bases and at J to 3 bases, leaving 13 bases not matched to a gene. Germline loops: CDR1 MNHNS, CDR2 SASEGT. The CDR3 nucleotides read TGTGCCAGCAGCGAACTCTTGGGACAGAGGCACACTGAAGCTTTCTTT. Protein sequence: CASSELLGQRHTEAFF.

This chain joins TRBV4-2 and TRBJ2-7; maybe TRBD2 (6 bases). Trimming cost V 2 bases and J 4 bases, with 12 bases left between them. Germline CDR1 reads LGHNA; CDR2 reads YNFKEQ. The length of the CDR3 is 14 residues. CDR3 loop: CASSQQTAGYEQYF. The CDR3 nucleotides are TGTGCCAGCAGCCAACAAACAGCGGGTTACGAGCAGTACTTC.

This clone has only a few counts. The V and J genes are TRBV7-8 and TRBJ1-4; the D gene is possibly TRBD1 (5 bases). The CDR3 has 16 amino acids. Trimming pared 6 bases from V and 2 bases from J, leaving 16 bases between. The germline V gene has CDR1 SGHVS and CDR2 FQNEAQ. The DNA for the CDR3 is TGTGCCAGCAGTTTCCCGAGGGGAACCACTAATGAAAAACTGTTTTTT. This codes for CASSFPRGTTNEKLFF.

The gene calls are TRBV25-1 and TRBJ2-7; D unclear. The CDR3 sequence is 15 residues long. Trimming stripped 4 bases from V and 1 base from J, with 14 bases between. Germline CDR1 and CDR2: MGHDK and SYGVNS. As DNA, the CDR3 is TGTGCCAGCAGTGTTCGGGTCTCTGGGTCCTACGAGCAGTACTTC. Translated, it gives CASSVRVSGSYEQYF.

The gene calls are TRBV7-9 and TRBJ1-2; tentative D call: TRBD1 (6 bases). Germline V gives CDR1 SEHNR, CDR2 FQNEAQ (reference sequence). The CDR3 totals 15 residues. Trimming removed 1 base from V and 6 bases from J, with 15 bases in between. CDR3 residues: CASSLVERGYHGYTF. The CDR3 DNA reads TGTGCCAGCAGCTTAGTAGAAAGGGGGTACCATGGCTACACCTTC.

In nucleotides, the CDR3 is TGTGCCAGCAGCCTTACAGCCCGGGGGAACACTGAAGCTTTCTTT. Translating it yields CASSLTARGNTEAFF. V gene TRBV11-2 combines with J gene TRBJ1-1, with D hard to call. The V gene's germline CDR1 is SGHAT and CDR2 FQNNGV. Trimming took off 5 bases at V and 1 base at J, with 14 bases between the two ends. The CDR3 is made up of 15 amino acids. Together with reference TRBV11-2 and TRBJ1-1, the CDR3 gives the full variable domain: EAGVAQSPRYKIIEKRQSVAFWCNPISGHATLYWYQQILGQGPKLLIQFQNNGVVDDSQLPKDRFSAERLKGVDSTLKIQPAKLEDSAVYLCASSLTARGNTEAFFGQGTRLTVV.

The gene calls are TRBV19 and TRBJ2-1; TRBD2 agrees at 11 bases. This CDR3 is 15 amino acids long. Germline assignment: CDR1 LNHDA and CDR2 SQIVND (reference sequence). V shed 2 bases and J 9 bases; nucleotides not matched to a gene: 6. The CDR3 bases are TGTGCCAGTAGTATAATGGGACTAGCGGTGGGTGAGCAGTTCTTC. This codes for CASSIMGLAVGEQFF.

The genes are TRBV7-9 and TRBJ1-2; the D is unclear. The ends were cut back, 4 bases at V and 4 bases at J, with 16 bases in the middle. CDR3 size: 15 residues. CDR1 is SEHNR and CDR2 is FQNEAQ in the germline V gene (reference sequence). The CDR3 sequence is CASSSDARLFYGYTF. CDR3 DNA sequence: TGTGCCAGCAGCTCCGACGCTAGACTTTTCTATGGCTACACCTTC.